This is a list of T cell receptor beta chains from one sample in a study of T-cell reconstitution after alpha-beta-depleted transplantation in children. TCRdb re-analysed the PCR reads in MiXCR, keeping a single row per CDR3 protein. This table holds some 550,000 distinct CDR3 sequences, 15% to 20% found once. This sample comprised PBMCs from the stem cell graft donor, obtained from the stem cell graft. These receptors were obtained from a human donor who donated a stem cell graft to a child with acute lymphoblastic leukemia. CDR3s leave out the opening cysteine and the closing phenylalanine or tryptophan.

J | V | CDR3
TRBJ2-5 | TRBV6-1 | ASSVYREQETQY
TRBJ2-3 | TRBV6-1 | ASRLAQSTDTQY
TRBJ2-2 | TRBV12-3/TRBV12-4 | ASSFSHAGELF
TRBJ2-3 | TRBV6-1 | ASSRGGTSGTDTQY
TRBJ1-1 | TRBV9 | ASSVEDQLNTEAF
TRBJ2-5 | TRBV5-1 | ASSFSSGAQETQY
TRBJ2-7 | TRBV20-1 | SARATSYEQY
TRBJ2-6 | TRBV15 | ATGELSGANVLT
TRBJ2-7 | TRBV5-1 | ASSLRTSDIYEQY
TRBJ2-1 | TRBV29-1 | SVEDPWGTGPSYNEQF
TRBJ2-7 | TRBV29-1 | SVEWSSYEQY
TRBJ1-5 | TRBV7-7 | ASSLKDGSNQPQH
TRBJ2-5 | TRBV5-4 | ASSLTGRPIYRRDQETQY
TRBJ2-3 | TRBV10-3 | AIGTGAPDTQY
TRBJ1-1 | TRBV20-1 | SGARGQNTEAF
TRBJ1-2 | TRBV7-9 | ASTQNYGYT
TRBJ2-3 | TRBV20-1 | SLKRTQGGPDTQY
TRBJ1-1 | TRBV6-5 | ASSHYGRGFGDTEAF
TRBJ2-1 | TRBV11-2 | ASSLLAGGVYNEQF
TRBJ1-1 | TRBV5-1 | ASSWGQGGKEAF
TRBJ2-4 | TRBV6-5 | ASSYSREEGNIQY
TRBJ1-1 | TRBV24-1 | ATSEGRDTEAF
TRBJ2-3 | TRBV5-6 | ASSLAVLAKPL
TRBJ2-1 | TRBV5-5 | ASSSDWGPFSEQF
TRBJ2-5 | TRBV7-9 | ASSSGTLGETQY
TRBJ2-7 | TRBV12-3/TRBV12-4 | ASSLAPGGAYEQY
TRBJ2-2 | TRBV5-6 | ASSLILVMGGELF
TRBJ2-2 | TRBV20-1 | SARGDREVGELF
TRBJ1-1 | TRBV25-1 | ASSGMGALGAEAF
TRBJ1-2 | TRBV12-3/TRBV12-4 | ASRPDSLPLNYGYT
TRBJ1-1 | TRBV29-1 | SVELSRGGDMAF
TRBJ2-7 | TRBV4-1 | ASSQDMLAGSYEQY
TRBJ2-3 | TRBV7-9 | ASSLLQTTDTQY
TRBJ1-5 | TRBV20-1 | SAGQGEYQPQH
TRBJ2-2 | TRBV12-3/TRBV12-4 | ASSSPGLATSRTGELF
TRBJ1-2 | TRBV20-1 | SARVDNYGYT
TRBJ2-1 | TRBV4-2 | ASSQGAAPVLV
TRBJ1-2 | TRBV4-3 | ASSQVREAMDYGYT
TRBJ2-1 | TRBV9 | ASSQRPGQGPYEQF
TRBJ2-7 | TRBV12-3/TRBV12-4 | ASATMSSYEQY
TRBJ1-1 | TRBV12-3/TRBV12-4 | ASSPIRDTMLNTEAF
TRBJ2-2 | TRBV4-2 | ASSRNRGGNTGELF
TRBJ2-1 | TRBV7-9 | AAGLAVYNEQF
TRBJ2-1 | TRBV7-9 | ASSKELKNEQF
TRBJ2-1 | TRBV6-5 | ASSYSIQGDDDEQF
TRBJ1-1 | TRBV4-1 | ASSQVLRPEGAF
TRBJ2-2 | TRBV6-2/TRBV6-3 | ASSFESGRALRELF
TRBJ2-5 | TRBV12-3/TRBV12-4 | ASSLADRKETQY
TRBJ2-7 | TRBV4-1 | ASSSVASGYYEQY
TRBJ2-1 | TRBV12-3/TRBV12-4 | ASSPGQFYNEQF
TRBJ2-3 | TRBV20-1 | SAFTHSGRGDTQY
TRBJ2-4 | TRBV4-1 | ASSQGTGTELNIQY
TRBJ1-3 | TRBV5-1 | ASSLEAPLDTIY
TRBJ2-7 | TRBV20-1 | SASPVRSSYEQY